This TCR beta chain stems from a study of T cell repertoires in cytomegalovirus infection. On the study more broadly: HLA-B-restricted CMV epitopes that are well studied, plus recently identified HLA-C-restricted ones, were used by the study. From public TCR beta signatures came an indication of both CMV infection and matching HLA type.

Each CDR3 protein is one row after TCRdb ran MiXCR on the reads. The profile shows about 830,000 distinct CDR3 sequences, 32% of them singletons. V shed 5 bases, J shed 5 bases, and the junction held 6 bases outside the gene matches. The CDR3 covers 14 residues. Germline V lookup: CDR1 MNHNS, CDR2 SASEGT. Study-wide findings and caveats: Dominating the ex vivo response were TCR beta clonotypes that were CMV-specific and HLA-C-restricted.

This clonotype occurred a few times. Its matching antigen is unknown. This sequence was found in a human donor in good health (CMV status not recorded). Some clones in this sample may be carry-over from other donors' samples. V usage is TRBV6-1 and J usage is TRBJ2-1; 7 nucleotides agree with TRBD1. The material was cultured CD8+ T cells from PBMCs, obtained from culture after CMV antigen stimulation. The CDR3 loop reads CASSYIQGNNEQFF. CDR3 in DNA: TGTGCCAGCAGTTATATACAGGGGAACAATGAGCAGTTCTTC.